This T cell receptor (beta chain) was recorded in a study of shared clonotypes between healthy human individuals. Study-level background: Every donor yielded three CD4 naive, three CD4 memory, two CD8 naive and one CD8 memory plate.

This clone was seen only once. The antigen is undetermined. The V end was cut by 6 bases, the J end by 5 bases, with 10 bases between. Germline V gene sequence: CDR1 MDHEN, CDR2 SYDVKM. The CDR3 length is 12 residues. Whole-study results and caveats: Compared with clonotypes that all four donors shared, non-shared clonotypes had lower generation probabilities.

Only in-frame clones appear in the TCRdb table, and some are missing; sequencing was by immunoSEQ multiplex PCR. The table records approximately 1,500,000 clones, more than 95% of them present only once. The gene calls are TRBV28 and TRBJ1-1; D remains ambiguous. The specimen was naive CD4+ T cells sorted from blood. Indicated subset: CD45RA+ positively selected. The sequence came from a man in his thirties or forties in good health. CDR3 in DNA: TGTGCCAGCAGAATGGGAGGGACTGAAGCTTTCTTT. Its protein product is CASRMGGTEAFF.